This T cell receptor beta chain was captured in a study of cytomegalovirus exposure and HLA in healthy donors. Study-wide results and caveats: As immune exposure information, only CMV serostatus was available. Most TCR sequences were rare, but some public TCRs occurred in many donors. Earlier analysis found most TCR beta V segments productive about 87% or about 30% of the time. Association of a missense DCLRE1C variant with TCR beta V- and J-gene trimming was reported in a later analysis.

60 Vbeta and 13 Jbeta primers were used in PCR. TCRdb keeps only in-frame clones here, not all; method: immunoSEQ multiplex PCR. The sample has about 200,000 clones, 73% seen once. Trimming removed 3 bases from V and 4 bases from J; junction bases left unmatched: 11. The CDR3 contains 17 residues. Germline CDR1 SGHDT, CDR2 YYEEEE. Regarding this clone: What it recognizes is unknown.

This rearrangement joins TRBV5-6 to TRBJ1-4; TRBD1 agrees at 8 bases. The sequenced sample was PBMCs. This clonotype originated in a woman between 25 and 40 years old in good health and CMV-seronegative. CDR3 sequence reads: CASSWVRGRIGNEKLFF. The DNA of the CDR3 is TGTGCCAGCAGCTGGGTCAGGGGGCGTATCGGTAATGAAAAACTGTTTTTT.